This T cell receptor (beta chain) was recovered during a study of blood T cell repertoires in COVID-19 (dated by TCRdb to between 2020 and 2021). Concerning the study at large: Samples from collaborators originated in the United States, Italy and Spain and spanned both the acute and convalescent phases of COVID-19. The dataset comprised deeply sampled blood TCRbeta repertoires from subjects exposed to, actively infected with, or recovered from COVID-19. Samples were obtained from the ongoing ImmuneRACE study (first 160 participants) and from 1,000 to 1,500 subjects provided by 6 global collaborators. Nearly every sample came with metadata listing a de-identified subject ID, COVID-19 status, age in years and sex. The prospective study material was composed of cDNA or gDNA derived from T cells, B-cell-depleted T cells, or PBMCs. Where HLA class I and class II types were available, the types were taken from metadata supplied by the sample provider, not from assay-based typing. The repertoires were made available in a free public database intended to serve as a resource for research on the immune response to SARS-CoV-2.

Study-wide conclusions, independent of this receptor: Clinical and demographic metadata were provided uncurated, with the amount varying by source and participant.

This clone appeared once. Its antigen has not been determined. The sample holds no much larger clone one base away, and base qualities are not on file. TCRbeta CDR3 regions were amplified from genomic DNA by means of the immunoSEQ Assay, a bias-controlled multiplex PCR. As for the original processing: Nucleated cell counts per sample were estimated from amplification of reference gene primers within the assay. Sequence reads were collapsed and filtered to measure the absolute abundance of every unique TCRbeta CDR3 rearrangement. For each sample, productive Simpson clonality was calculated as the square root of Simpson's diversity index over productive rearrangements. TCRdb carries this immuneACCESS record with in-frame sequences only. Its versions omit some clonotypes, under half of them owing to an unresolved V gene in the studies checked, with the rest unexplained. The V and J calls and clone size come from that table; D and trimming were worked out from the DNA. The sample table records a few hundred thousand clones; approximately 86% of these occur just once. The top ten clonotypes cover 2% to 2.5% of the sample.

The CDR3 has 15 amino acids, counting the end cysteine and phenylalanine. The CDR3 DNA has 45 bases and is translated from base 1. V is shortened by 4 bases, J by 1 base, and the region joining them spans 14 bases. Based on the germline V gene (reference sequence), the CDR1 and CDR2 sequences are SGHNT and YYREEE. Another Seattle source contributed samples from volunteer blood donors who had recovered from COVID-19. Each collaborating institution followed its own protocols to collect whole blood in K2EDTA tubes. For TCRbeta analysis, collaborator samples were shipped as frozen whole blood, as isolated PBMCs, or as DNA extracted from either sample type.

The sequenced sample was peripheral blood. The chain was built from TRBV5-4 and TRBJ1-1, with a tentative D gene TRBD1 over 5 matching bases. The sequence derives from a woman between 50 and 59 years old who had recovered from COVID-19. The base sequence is TGTGCCAGCAGCCTCCCTAAAACAGGGAACACTGAAGCTTTCTTT. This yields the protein CASSLPKTGNTEAFF.